Presented here are 22 T cell receptor beta chains from one specimen sequenced in a study of T cell repertoires in cytomegalovirus infection. TCRdb itself ran the reads through MiXCR, one entry per CDR3 protein. The profile covers about 180,000 distinct CDR3 sequences, with around 15% appearing a single time and over 25% taken by the ten largest. Sequencing was carried out using PBMCs. These receptors all stem from a human donor in good health (CMV status not recorded). Some clones in this sample may be carry-over from other donors' samples.

This clonotype was seen at least ten times. The V gene is TRBV30, the J gene TRBJ2-1; the match to TRBD2 covers 9 bases. The CDR3 totals 15 residues. Unmatched junction bases numbered 15, after V lost 7 bases and J lost 8 bases. Per germline, CDR1 GTSNPN and CDR2 SVGIG (reference sequence). The chain's CDR3 is CAFPRTSSGVYEQFF. The DNA of the CDR3 is TGTGCCTTCCCCCGAACATCTAGCGGGGTATATGAGCAGTTCTTC. The full variable domain, with the rest looked up from reference TRBV30 and TRBJ2-1, is SQTIHQWPATLVQPVGSPLSLECTVEGTSNPNLYWYRQAAGRGLQLLFYSVGIGQISSEVPQNLSASRPQDRQFILSSKKLLLSDSGFYLCAFPRTSSGVYEQFFGPGTRLTVL.

This clonotype was found a few times. This chain connects TRBV12-3 or TRBV12-4 to TRBJ2-1; tentatively, D is TRBD2 (6 bases). This CDR3 spans 14 amino acids. The V gene lost 6 bases and the J gene lost 7 bases, with 16 bases spanning the gap. CDR3: CASSPRLVENEQFF. The CDR3 DNA reads as TGTGCCAGCAGCCCAAGACTAGTTGAGAATGAGCAGTTCTTC.

There are a few counts of this clonotype. The chain combines TRBV29-1 with TRBJ2-3, with 8 bases aligning to TRBD1. The CDR3 is 14 amino acids. V was pared by 2 bases and J by 7 bases, with 8 bases of the junction left unmatched. Germline lookup yields CDR1 SQVTM and CDR2 ANQGSEA. The CDR3 here is CSVETFQGANTQYF. CDR3 DNA sequence: TGCAGCGTTGAAACCTTTCAGGGGGCAAATACGCAGTATTTT.

The chain has TRBV3-1 and TRBJ1-2; no firm D call. The CDR3 totals 14 residues. Germline CDR1 and CDR2: LGHDT and YNNKEL (reference sequence). Trimming left V 1 base short and J 0 bases short, with 6 bases between. In DNA form, the CDR3 reads TGTGCCAGCAGCCAAGGACTTCCTAACTATGGCTACACCTTC. It specifies CASSQGLPNYGYTF.

At least ten counts were recorded for this clonotype. The chain employs TRBV4-1 and TRBJ2-5; D unresolved. With 6 bases removed from V and 5 bases from J, the gap between germline ends came to 16 bases. The length of the CDR3 is 14 residues. Germline assignment: CDR1 MGHRA and CDR2 YSYEKL. The CDR3 DNA sequence: TGCGCCAGCAGTCAAACGGTTTTGGTGGAGACCCAGTACTTC. Protein: CASSQTVLVETQYF.

This clonotype was observed at least ten times. V and J are TRBV7-9 and TRBJ1-1, with 7 positions matching TRBD1. The CDR3 loop spans 14 amino acids. With V trimmed by 0 bases and J by 5 bases, 3 bases remained unmatched. Germline assignment: CDR1 SEHNR and CDR2 FQNEAQ (reference sequence). In nucleotides, the CDR3 is TGTGCCAGCAGCTTAGCCACAGGGGTGACTGAAGCTTTCTTT. Amino acids: CASSLATGVTEAFF.

This clonotype was seen at least ten times. The chain combines TRBV11-2 with TRBJ1-2; D unclear. Germline V lookup: CDR1 SGHAT, CDR2 FQNNGV. This CDR3 has 14 amino acids. Between the trimmed V and J ends, which lost 0 bases and 4 bases, there was a span of 9 bases. CDR3 amino acids: CASSLEVGGYGYTF. The DNA of the CDR3 is TGTGCCAGCAGCTTAGAGGTCGGCGGCTATGGCTACACCTTC.

V is TRBV12-3 or TRBV12-4 and J is TRBJ2-3, with 7 bases identical to TRBD2. V dropped 6 bases and J dropped 0; count of bases not matched to a gene: 3. The CDR3 runs 14 residues. The chain's CDR3 is CASRFSGSTDTQYF. As DNA, the CDR3 is TGTGCCAGCAGATTTAGCGGGAGCACAGATACGCAGTATTTT.

The J gene is TRBJ1-1, the V gene TRBV7-9, with 8 bases that match TRBD1. The CDR3 has 14 amino acids. The V and J ends lost 7 bases and 7 bases, in that order; junction bases with no gene match: 11. CDR1 and CDR2 (germline): SEHNR, FQNEAQ (reference sequence). In DNA form, the CDR3 reads TGTGCCAGCACCTCAGGGGGCCTAGGTGGTGAAGCTTTCTTT. Residues: CASTSGGLGGEAFF.

This clonotype was detected ten times or more. The gene calls are TRBV7-9 and TRBJ1-1; D unclear. CDR1 and CDR2 from the germline V gene are SEHNR and FQNEAQ (reference sequence). CDR3 length equals 15 residues. Trimming stripped 3 bases from V and 5 bases from J, with 16 bases between. The CDR3 DNA reads TGTGCCAGCAGCTTCCCCAATAAAGTGGGTACTGAAGCTTTCTTT. Translated: CASSFPNKVGTEAFF.

This clonotype was counted many times. This chain connects TRBV7-2 to TRBJ2-2, with D unresolved. This CDR3 has 15 amino acids. Trimming cost V 4 bases and J 3 bases, with 12 bases left between them. Looked up from germline, CDR1 is SGHTA and CDR2 is FQGNSA. In nucleotides, the CDR3 is TGTGCCAGCAGCTCTTGGACCGAATACACCGGGGAGCTGTTTTTT. This encodes CASSSWTEYTGELFF.

This clonotype has a count of ten or more. The V gene is TRBV7-2, the J gene TRBJ2-7; no reliable D call. This CDR3 is 11 amino acids long. Germline loops: CDR1 SGHTA, CDR2 FQGNSA. The V end was cut by 4 bases, the J end by 6 bases, with 7 bases between. The CDR3 sequence is CASSSRTEQYF. The CDR3 DNA follows: TGTGCCAGCAGCTCCAGAACCGAGCAGTACTTC.

This clonotype has at least ten counts. This chain uses TRBV5-6 with TRBJ2-7; 7 nucleotides agree with TRBD1. The CDR3 length is 14 residues. CDR1 and CDR2 from the germline V gene are SGHDT and YYEEEE. After removal of 4 bases from V and 2 bases from J, the junction contained 6 bases not matched to a gene. This CDR3 reads CASSETGVPYEQYF. The CDR3 DNA reads TGTGCCAGCAGCGAAACAGGGGTCCCCTACGAGCAGTACTTC.

This clonotype was observed at least ten times. The V gene is TRBV28, the J gene TRBJ2-3, with 14 bases that match TRBD2. In germline, CDR1 is MDHEN, CDR2 SYDVKM. V was clipped by 9 bases and J by 5 bases; unmatched bases: 13. The CDR3 is 17 amino acids. This chain's CDR3 is CASRSPGLAGDLDTQYF. The CDR3 region has the DNA TGTGCCAGTCGCTCCCCGGGACTAGCGGGAGACTTAGATACGCAGTATTTT.

This clonotype turned up a few times. The chain joins TRBV5-6 to TRBJ2-1, with a weak D call TRBD1 (7 bases). Germline-derived CDR1 and CDR2 are SGHDT and YYEEEE. Trimming took 2 bases from V and 7 from J, leaving 16 bases between them. The CDR3 has 15 residues. CDR3 in amino acids: CASSFGTDGRNEQFF. CDR3 bases: TGTGCCAGCAGCTTCGGGACAGATGGGAGGAATGAGCAGTTCTTC.

Many counts were recorded for this clonotype. The J gene is TRBJ2-3, the V gene TRBV7-2, with TRBD2 matching over 7 bases. Germline V gene lookup returns CDR1 SGHTA and CDR2 FQGNSA. The V and J ends lost 3 bases and 4 bases, in that order; junction bases with no gene match: 13. The CDR3 has 17 residues. The CDR3 DNA reads as TGTGCCAGCAGCTTTGAAGCCGGGAGGCCTCTCTCAGATACGCAGTATTTT. Translating it yields CASSFEAGRPLSDTQYF.

This clonotype was recorded at least ten times. The chain couples TRBV7-9 to TRBJ1-3; TRBD1 is a possible D gene (5 bases). Germline V lookup: CDR1 SEHNR, CDR2 FQNEAQ (reference sequence). The V end was cut by 3 bases, the J end by 2 bases, with 20 bases between. The CDR3 is made up of 18 amino acids. In DNA form, the CDR3 reads TGTGCCAGCAGCTTCTGGGGGAGAGGGGAATCTACTGGAAACACCATATATTTT. This translates into CASSFWGRGESTGNTIYF.

In this sample, this clonotype turned up a few times. The chain uses TRBV15 and TRBJ1-3; D unclear. CDR1 LNHNV and CDR2 YYDKDF come from the germline V gene (reference sequence). Trimming stripped 3 bases from V and 4 bases from J, with 16 bases between. CDR3 length: 16 residues. The CDR3 region is CATSRAEPGEGNTIYF. The CDR3 bases are TGTGCCACCAGCAGGGCAGAACCCGGGGAGGGAAACACCATATATTTT. Looking up the rest from reference TRBV15 and TRBJ1-3 gives the full variable domain: DAMVIQNPRYQVTQFGKPVTLSCSQTLNHNVMYWYQQKSSQAPKLLFHYYDKDFNNEADTPDNFQSRRPNTSFCFLDIRSPGLGDTAMYLCATSRAEPGEGNTIYFGEGSWLTVV.

This clonotype was picked up a small number of times. The chain combines TRBV6-6 with TRBJ1-1; 7 bases agree with TRBD1. This CDR3 has 16 amino acids. Per germline, CDR1 MNHNY and CDR2 SVGAGI (reference sequence). V gave up 0 bases and J gave up 6 bases; unmatched junction bases: 10. The CDR3 is CASSYSQGMTVSEAFF. The CDR3 DNA sequence: TGTGCCAGCAGTTACTCACAGGGGATGACAGTGTCTGAAGCTTTCTTT.

This clonotype was recorded many times. The rearrangement uses TRBV28 and TRBJ2-1, with TRBD2 identical over 7 bases. Germline lookup yields CDR1 MDHEN and CDR2 SYDVKM. V shed 2 bases and J 8 bases; nucleotides not matched to a gene: 6. The CDR3 consists of 14 residues. This CDR3 reads CASSLAGAADEQFF. The DNA of the CDR3 is TGTGCCAGCAGTTTAGCGGGAGCAGCAGATGAGCAGTTCTTC.

This clonotype appeared many times. The rearrangement links TRBV7-3 to TRBJ2-5; 9 nucleotides match TRBD1. J was trimmed by 6 bases and V by 4 bases; bases with no gene match: 9. Looked up from germline, CDR1 is SGHTA and CDR2 is FQGTGA. The CDR3 is 15 residues long. CDR3 amino acids: CASSSTGDRAQTQYF. As DNA, the CDR3 is TGTGCCAGCAGCTCCACAGGGGACAGGGCCCAGACCCAGTACTTC.

This clonotype was counted ten times or more. The chain employs TRBV12-3 or TRBV12-4 and TRBJ1-5; D might be TRBD1 (6 bases). V lost 5 bases and J lost 4, with 18 bases in between. The CDR3 extends over 16 amino acids. The CDR3 DNA is TGTGCCAGCAGTCCACGTCTTGGGGGCACGAATCAGCCCCAGCATTTT. This sequence encodes CASSPRLGGTNQPQHF.